One TCR beta chain is described in this entry. The data were taken from a study of cytotoxic CD8 clonotypes in ibrutinib-treated CLL. V was clipped by 3 bases and J by 8 bases, with 10 bases between them. The CDR3 runs to 13 residues. Per germline, CDR1 SEHNR and CDR2 FQNEAQ (reference sequence). Using immunoSEQ multiplex PCR, the repertoire was profiled, and TCRdb retains in-frame clones only, with some absent. The repertoire consists of about 40,000 clones, with just over 70% occurring once and the leading ten covering about a tenth. The sample here was PBMCs, taken at disease progression, from a patient treated with ibrutinib. The gene calls are TRBV7-9 and TRBJ1-4; D is uncertain. The clonotype originates from a human donor with chronic lymphocytic leukemia. In DNA, the CDR3 is TGTGCCAGCAGCTTGAACCCCGACGAAAAACTGTTTTTT. Protein sequence: CASSLNPDEKLFF.